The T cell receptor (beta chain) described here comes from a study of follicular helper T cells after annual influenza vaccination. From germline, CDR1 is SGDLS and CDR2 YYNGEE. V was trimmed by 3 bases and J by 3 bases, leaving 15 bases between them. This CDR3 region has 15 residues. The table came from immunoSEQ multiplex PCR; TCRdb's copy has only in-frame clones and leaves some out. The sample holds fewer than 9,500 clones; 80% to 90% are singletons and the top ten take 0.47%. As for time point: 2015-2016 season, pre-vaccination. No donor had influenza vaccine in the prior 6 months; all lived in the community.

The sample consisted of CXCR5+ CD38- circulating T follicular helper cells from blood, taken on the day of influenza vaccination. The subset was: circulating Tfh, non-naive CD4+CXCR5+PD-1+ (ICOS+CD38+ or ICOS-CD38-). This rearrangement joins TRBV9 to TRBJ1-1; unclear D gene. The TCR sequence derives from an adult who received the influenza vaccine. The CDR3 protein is CASSANPTSDTEAFF. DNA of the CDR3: TGTGCCAGCAGCGCGAATCCGACGTCGGACACTGAAGCTTTCTTT.